The 18 T cell receptor beta chains given below trace back to one sample, sequenced in a study of cytomegalovirus exposure and HLA in healthy donors. Produced via immunoSEQ multiplex PCR; TCRdb's table is partial and in-frame only. In the table there are tens of thousands of clones, 90% to 96% of which are singletons. Sequenced sample: PBMCs. The source of these receptors is a man aged 18 to 29 in good health and CMV-seropositive.

J is TRBJ2-7 and V is TRBV10-3; D is unclear. CDR3 length: 13 residues. Trimming removed 0 bases at V and 0 bases at J, with 3 bases between. Germline loops: CDR1 ENHRY, CDR2 SYGVKD. CDR3 in amino acids: CAISESSSYEQYF. The CDR3 DNA is TGTGCCATCAGTGAGTCGAGCTCCTACGAGCAGTACTTC.

The genes are TRBV5-8 and TRBJ1-2, with no clear D. The CDR3 covers 14 residues. Germline V gives CDR1 SGHTS, CDR2 YDEGEE. Deletions cut 0 bases from V and 5 bases from J, with 11 bases between. The CDR3 spells CASSLVAPSYGYTF. CDR3 sequence (DNA): TGTGCCAGCAGCTTGGTCGCTCCCAGTTATGGCTACACCTTC.

The chain is built from TRBV5-6 and TRBJ2-6; 10 nucleotides align to TRBD1. The CDR3 extends over 17 amino acids. In germline, CDR1 is SGHDT, CDR2 YYEEEE. The J segment lost 3 bases and the V segment lost 2 bases, leaving 5 bases of the junction unmatched. In nucleotides, the CDR3 is TGTGCCAGCAGCTTCGGGACAGGGGATGTTGGGGCCAACGTCCTGACTTTC. Translation: CASSFGTGDVGANVLTF. The full variable domain, with the rest looked up from reference TRBV5-6 and TRBJ2-6, is DAGVTQSPTHLIKTRGQQVTLRCSPKSGHDTVSWYQQALGQGPQFIFQYYEEEERQRGNFPDRFSGHQFPNYSSELNVNALLLGDSALYLCASSFGTGDVGANVLTFGAGSRLTVL.

This chain uses TRBV27 with TRBJ2-1, with 7 bases matching TRBD2. CDR1 and CDR2 from the germline V gene are MNHEY and SMNVEV (reference sequence). Germline trimming cut 3 bases from V and 8 bases from J; bases unmatched to any gene: 7. The CDR3 is 14 amino acids. In nucleotides, the CDR3 is TGTGCCAGCAGTTTCGGGGGAGGGCCCTATGAGCAGTTCTTC. Residues: CASSFGGGPYEQFF.

The rearrangement links TRBV5-1 to TRBJ2-2, with 11 bases matching TRBD2. Unmatched junction bases numbered 7, after V lost 4 bases and J lost 5 bases. Germline lookup yields CDR1 SGHRS and CDR2 YFSETQ. The CDR3 is 16 amino acids. The CDR3 nucleotides are TGCGCCAGCAGCACCGCCCTAGCGGGAGGTACCGGGGAGCTGTTTTTT. This translates into CASSTALAGGTGELFF.

This clone was observed a single time. The chain joins TRBV5-1 to TRBJ1-3; D not certain. V was clipped by 0 bases and J by 0 bases, with 7 bases between them. The CDR3 is made up of 15 amino acids. The germline gives CDR1 SGHRS, CDR2 YFSETQ. The CDR3 protein is CASSLDINSGNTIYF. For the CDR3, the DNA is TGCGCCAGCAGCTTGGACATAAACTCTGGAAACACCATATATTTT.

The CDR3 loop reads CASSIGQPNTEAFF. The CDR3 DNA is TGTGCCAGTAGTATAGGACAGCCGAACACTGAAGCTTTCTTT. The chain has TRBV19 and TRBJ1-1; a possible D gene is TRBD1 (5 bases). This CDR3 spans 14 amino acids. CDR1 is LNHDA, CDR2 SQIVND, per germline (reference sequence). The V and J ends lost 1 base and 1 base respectively, with 7 bases between them.

Concerning this clone itself: The identical CDR3 is also encoded by other nucleotide sequences in the sample. This chain connects TRBV6-1 to TRBJ2-1, with D tentatively TRBD2 (6 bases). Trimming shortened V by 5 bases and J by 6 bases, and 11 bases separated the two germline ends. Germline V lookup: CDR1 MNHNS, CDR2 SASEGT. This CDR3 region has 13 residues. CDR3 in DNA: TGTGCCAGCAGTCCGTATAGCGGCAATGAGCAGTTCTTC. It codes for CASSPYSGNEQFF.

For the CDR3, the DNA is TGCGCCAGCAGTCCGGCGGGGGCCCACGAGCAGTACTTC. This encodes CASSPAGAHEQYF. The chain recombines TRBV10-1 with TRBJ2-7, with TRBD2 as a possible D gene (7 bases). The CDR3 has 13 residues. The germline V and J ends were trimmed by 5 bases and 5 bases, with 13 bases remaining between them. The V gene's germline CDR1 is WNHNN and CDR2 SYGVQD (reference sequence).

The chain is built from TRBV7-9 and TRBJ2-5; 8 bases align to TRBD1. This CDR3 comprises 14 residues. CDR1 and CDR2 from the germline V gene are SEHNR and FQNEAQ (reference sequence). Trimming cost V 6 bases and J 5 bases; bases outside gene matches: 8. CDR3 DNA sequence: TGTGCCAGCAGTCAGGGGGCAGGAGAGGAGACCCAGTACTTC. Its translation: CASSQGAGEETQYF.

V usage is TRBV6-6 and J usage is TRBJ1-2; 7 positions match TRBD1. Trimming cost V 8 bases and J 12 bases; bases outside gene matches: 15. Germline CDR1 is MNHNY and CDR2 is SVGAGI (reference sequence). The CDR3 is 13 amino acids. The DNA for the CDR3 is TGTGCCAGCGCCCCCCGGGACAGTCGGGTCGACACCTTC. It encodes CASAPRDSRVDTF.

This clone was picked up one time. This rearrangement joins TRBV13 to TRBJ1-1; tentative D call: TRBD1 (5 bases). Trimming left V 5 bases short and J 3 bases short, with 16 bases between. CDR3 length: 15 residues. Germline CDR1 PRHDT, CDR2 FYEKMQ (reference sequence). CDR3 sequence reads: CASSPPGAGDTEAFF. CDR3 sequence (DNA): TGTGCCAGCAGCCCTCCCGGGGCGGGGGACACTGAAGCTTTCTTT. The full variable domain, with the rest looked up from reference TRBV13 and TRBJ1-1, is AAGVIQSPRHLIKEKRETATLKCYPIPRHDTVYWYQQGPGQDPQFLISFYEKMQSDKGSIPDRFSAQQFSDYHSELNMSSLELGDSALYFCASSPPGAGDTEAFFGQGTRLTVV.

This CDR3 reads CASSSNVRVTEAFF. For the CDR3, the DNA is TGTGCCAGCAGCTCTAACGTCAGGGTTACTGAAGCTTTCTTT. V is TRBV7-8 and J is TRBJ1-1; D might be TRBD1 (5 bases). Germline V gene data show CDR1 as SGHVS and CDR2 as FQNEAQ. The V end lost 4 bases, the J end lost 5 bases, and 14 bases lay between the germline ends. The CDR3 totals 14 residues. The variable domain in full, completed from reference TRBV7-8 and TRBJ1-1, reads GAGVSQSPRYKVAKRGQDVALRCDPISGHVSLFWYQQALGQGPEFLTYFQNEAQLDKSGLPSDRFFAERPEGSVSTLKIQRTQQEDSAVYLCASSSNVRVTEAFFGQGTRLTVV.

The genes are TRBV6-5 and TRBJ1-4; TRBD1 matches 8 bases. After removal of 5 bases from V and 1 base from J, the junction contained 3 bases not matched to a gene. The CDR3 length is 15 residues. Germline CDR1 is MNHEY and CDR2 is SVGAGI. As DNA, the CDR3 is TGTGCCAGCAGTCTTACAGGGGGAACTAATGAAAAACTGTTTTTT. Protein product: CASSLTGGTNEKLFF.

The genes are TRBV7-8 and TRBJ2-5, with D perhaps matching TRBD2 (5 bases). The length of the CDR3 is 16 residues. The V end lost 5 bases, the J end lost 2 bases, and 18 bases lay between the germline ends. Germline V gives CDR1 SGHVS, CDR2 FQNEAQ. This CDR3 reads CASSAIRGLTQETQYF. In DNA form, the CDR3 reads TGTGCCAGCAGCGCGATTAGAGGACTGACACAAGAGACCCAGTACTTC.

The chain carries TRBV10-3 and TRBJ2-2; D is undetermined. Trimming shortened V by 7 bases and J by 1 base, and 10 bases separated the two germline ends. From germline, CDR1 is ENHRY and CDR2 SYGVKD. CDR3 length: 14 amino acids. CDR3 bases: TGTGCCATCACCCCCGCCGGGAACACCGGGGAGCTGTTTTTT. Translated: CAITPAGNTGELFF.

This sequence joins TRBV30 and TRBJ2-2; a possible D gene is TRBD1 (5 bases). V shed 7 bases and J shed 2 bases, with 8 bases lying between them. Germline lookup yields CDR1 GTSNPN and CDR2 SVGIG (reference sequence). The CDR3 has 12 amino acids. CDR3 nucleotides: TGTGCCTCCCAGGGAAACACCGGGGAGCTGTTTTTT. Its translation is CASQGNTGELFF.

The chain is built from TRBV19 and TRBJ2-5; maybe TRBD2 (7 bases). The CDR3 totals 16 residues. V was cut by 4 bases and J by 4 bases, with 19 bases left in between. The V gene's germline CDR1 is LNHDA and CDR2 SQIVND (reference sequence). The CDR3 reads CASSKGGLAGPETQYF. CDR3 DNA sequence: TGTGCCAGTAGTAAGGGGGGGTTGGCAGGACCAGAGACCCAGTACTTC.